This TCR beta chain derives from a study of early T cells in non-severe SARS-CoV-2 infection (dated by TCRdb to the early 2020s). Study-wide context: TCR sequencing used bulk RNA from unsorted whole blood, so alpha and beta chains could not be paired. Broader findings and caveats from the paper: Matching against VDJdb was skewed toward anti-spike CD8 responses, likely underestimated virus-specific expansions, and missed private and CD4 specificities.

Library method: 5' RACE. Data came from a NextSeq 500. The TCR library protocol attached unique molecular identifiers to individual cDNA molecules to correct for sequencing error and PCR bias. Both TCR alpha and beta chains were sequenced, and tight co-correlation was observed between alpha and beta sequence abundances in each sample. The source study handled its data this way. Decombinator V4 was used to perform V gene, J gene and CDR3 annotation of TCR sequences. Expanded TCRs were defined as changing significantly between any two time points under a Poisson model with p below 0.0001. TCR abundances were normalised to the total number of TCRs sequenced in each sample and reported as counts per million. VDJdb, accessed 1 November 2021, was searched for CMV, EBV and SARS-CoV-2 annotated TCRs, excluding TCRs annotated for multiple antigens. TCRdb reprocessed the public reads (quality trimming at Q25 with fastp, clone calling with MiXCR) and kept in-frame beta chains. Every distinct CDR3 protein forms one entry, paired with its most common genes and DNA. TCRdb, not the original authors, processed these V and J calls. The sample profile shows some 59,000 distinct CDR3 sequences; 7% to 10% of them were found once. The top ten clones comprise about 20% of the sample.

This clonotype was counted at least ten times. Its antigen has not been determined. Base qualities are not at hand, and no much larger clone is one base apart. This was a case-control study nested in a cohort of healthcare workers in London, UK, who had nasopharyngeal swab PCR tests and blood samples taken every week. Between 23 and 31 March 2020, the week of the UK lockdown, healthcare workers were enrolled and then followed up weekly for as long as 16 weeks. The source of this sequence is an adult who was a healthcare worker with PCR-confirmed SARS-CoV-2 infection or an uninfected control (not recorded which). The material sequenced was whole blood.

The CDR3: CSARAAGTTYYQPQHF. The DNA sequence is TGCAGTGCTAGAGCGGCCGGGACTACATATTATCAGCCCCAGCATTTT. The sequence joins TRBV20-1 to TRBJ1-5; TRBD1 could be the D gene, as 5 bases match. The germline V gene (reference sequence) specifies DFQATT as CDR1 and SNEGSKA as CDR2. Cut back by 1 base and 5 bases, the V and J ends lie 18 bases apart. CDR3 length: 16 amino acids, cysteine to phenylalanine. The read is trimmed to its CDR3 DNA, 48 bases read in frame from base 1.